This T cell receptor (beta chain) stems from a study of blood T cell repertoires in COVID-19. Study in general: Sample material is recorded as cDNA or gDNA derived from T cells, B-cell-depleted T cells, or PBMCs.

Repertoires were generated with immunoSEQ multiplex PCR, while TCRdb's copy carries only in-frame clones and drops some. This table has approximately 450,000 clones, roughly 91% appearing once. CDR1 is SGHDN and CDR2 is FVKESK in the germline V gene. This CDR3 comprises 13 residues. V dropped 1 base and J dropped 10 bases, with 13 bases sitting between them. The chain has TRBV14 and TRBJ1-2; D call uncertain. This TCR was recovered from a woman in her twenties or thirties with acute or convalescent COVID-19. Sequencing input: peripheral blood. The DNA of the CDR3 is TGTGCCAGCAGCCAAGCCATCATCCCCCCCTACACCTTC. This codes for CASSQAIIPPYTF.